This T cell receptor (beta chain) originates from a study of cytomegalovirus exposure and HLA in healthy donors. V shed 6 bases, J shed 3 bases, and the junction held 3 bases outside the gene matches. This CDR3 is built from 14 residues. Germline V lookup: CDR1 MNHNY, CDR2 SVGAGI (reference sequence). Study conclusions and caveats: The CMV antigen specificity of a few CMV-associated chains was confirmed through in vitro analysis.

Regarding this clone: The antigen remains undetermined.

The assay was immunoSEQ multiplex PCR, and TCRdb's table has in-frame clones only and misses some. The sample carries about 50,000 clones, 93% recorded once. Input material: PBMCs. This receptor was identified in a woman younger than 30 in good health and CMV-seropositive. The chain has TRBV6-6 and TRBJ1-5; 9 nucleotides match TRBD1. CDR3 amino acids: CASRLQGANQPQHF. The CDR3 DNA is TGTGCCAGCAGATTACAGGGGGCCAATCAGCCCCAGCATTTT.